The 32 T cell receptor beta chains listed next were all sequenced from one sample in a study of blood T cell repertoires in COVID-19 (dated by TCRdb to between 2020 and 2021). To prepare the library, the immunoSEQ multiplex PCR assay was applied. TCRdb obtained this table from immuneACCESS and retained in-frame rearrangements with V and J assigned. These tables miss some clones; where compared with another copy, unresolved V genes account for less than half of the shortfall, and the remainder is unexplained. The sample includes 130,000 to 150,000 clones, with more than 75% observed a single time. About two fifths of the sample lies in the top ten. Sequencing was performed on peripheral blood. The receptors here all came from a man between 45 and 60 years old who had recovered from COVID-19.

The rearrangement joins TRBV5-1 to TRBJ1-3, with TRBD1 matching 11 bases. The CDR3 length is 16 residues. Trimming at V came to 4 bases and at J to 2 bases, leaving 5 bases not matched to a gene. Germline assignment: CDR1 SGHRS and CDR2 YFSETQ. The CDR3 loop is CASSQSDRGPGNTIYF. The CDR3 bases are TGCGCCAGCAGCCAGTCGGACAGGGGGCCTGGAAACACCATATATTTT.

The CDR3 DNA sequence: TGTGCCAGTAGTATTAGACTAGCGGGGGGGCCACCCAAAGATACGCAGTATTTT. It yields the protein CASSIRLAGGPPKDTQYF. The chain couples TRBV19 to TRBJ2-3; 14 nucleotides align to TRBD2. Trimming cost V 3 bases and J 5 bases; bases outside gene matches: 10. This CDR3 is built from 18 residues. Per germline, CDR1 LNHDA and CDR2 SQIVND (reference sequence).

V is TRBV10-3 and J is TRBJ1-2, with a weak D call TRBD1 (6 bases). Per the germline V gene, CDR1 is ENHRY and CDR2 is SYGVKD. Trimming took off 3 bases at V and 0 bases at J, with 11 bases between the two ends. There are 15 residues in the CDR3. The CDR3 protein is CAISDIRQANYGYTF. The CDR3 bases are TGTGCCATCAGTGATATTAGACAGGCTAACTATGGCTACACCTTC.

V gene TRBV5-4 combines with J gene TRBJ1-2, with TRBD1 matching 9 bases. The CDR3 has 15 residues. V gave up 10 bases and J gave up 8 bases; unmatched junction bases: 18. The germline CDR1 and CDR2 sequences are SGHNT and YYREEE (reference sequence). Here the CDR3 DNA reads TGTGCCGGAACAAGTTGGGACAGGGAAAGGGGAGGCTACACCTTC. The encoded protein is CAGTSWDRERGGYTF.

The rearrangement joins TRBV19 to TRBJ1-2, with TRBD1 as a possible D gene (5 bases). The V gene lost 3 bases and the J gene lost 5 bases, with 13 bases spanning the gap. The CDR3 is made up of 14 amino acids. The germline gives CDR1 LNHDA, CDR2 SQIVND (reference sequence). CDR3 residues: CASSIQGSRYGYTF. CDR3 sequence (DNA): TGTGCCAGTAGTATCCAGGGATCTAGATATGGCTACACCTTC.

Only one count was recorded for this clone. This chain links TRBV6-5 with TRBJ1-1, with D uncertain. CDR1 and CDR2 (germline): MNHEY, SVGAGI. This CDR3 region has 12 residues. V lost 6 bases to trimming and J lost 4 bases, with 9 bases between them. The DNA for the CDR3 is TGTGCCAGCAGGACCCAGGCCACTGAAGCTTTCTTT. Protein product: CASRTQATEAFF.

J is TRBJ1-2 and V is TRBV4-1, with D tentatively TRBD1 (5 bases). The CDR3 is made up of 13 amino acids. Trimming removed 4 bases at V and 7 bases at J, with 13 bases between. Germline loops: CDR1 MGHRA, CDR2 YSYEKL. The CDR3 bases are TGCGCCAGCAGCCCGACGGGGGGTAGTGGCTACACCTTC. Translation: CASSPTGGSGYTF.

The CDR3 DNA sequence: TGCGCCAGCAGCCAAGACCCCGGGACAGGATACAATGAGCAGTTCTTC. This gives the protein CASSQDPGTGYNEQFF. The chain has TRBV4-1 and TRBJ2-1; TRBD1 agrees at 8 bases. V dropped 0 bases and J dropped 4; count of bases not matched to a gene: 5. Germline assignment: CDR1 MGHRA and CDR2 YSYEKL. The CDR3 runs 16 residues.

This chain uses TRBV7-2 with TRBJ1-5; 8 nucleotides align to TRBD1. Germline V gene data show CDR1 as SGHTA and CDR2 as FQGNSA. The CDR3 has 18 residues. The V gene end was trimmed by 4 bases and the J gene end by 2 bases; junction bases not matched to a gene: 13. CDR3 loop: CASSSGPQGAQGNQPQHF. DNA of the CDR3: TGTGCCAGCAGCTCGGGCCCGCAGGGGGCGCAGGGCAATCAGCCCCAGCATTTT.

CDR3 nucleotides: TGTGCCAGCAGCCAACCGGGACAGGGTCCCACTGAAGCTTTCTTT. Protein product: CASSQPGQGPTEAFF. The chain links TRBV14 to TRBJ1-1; 9 positions match TRBD1. The V segment lost 2 bases and the J segment 4 bases; nucleotides outside the gene matches: 5. The CDR3 runs 15 residues. Germline CDR1 reads SGHDN; CDR2 reads FVKESK.

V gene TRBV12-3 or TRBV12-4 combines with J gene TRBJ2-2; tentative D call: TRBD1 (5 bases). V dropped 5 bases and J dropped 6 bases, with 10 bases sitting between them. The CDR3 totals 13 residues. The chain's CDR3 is CASSRTRAGELFF. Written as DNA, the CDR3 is TGTGCCAGCAGTCGAACCAGGGCCGGGGAGCTGTTTTTT.

The CDR3 DNA reads TGTGCCAGTATAGGACAGGATAGCAATCAGCCCCAGCATTTT. It yields the protein CASIGQDSNQPQHF. The rearrangement uses TRBV19 and TRBJ1-5, with 7 nucleotides matching TRBD1. V lost 7 bases to trimming and J lost 0 bases; unmatched junction nucleotides: 3. The germline gives CDR1 LNHDA, CDR2 SQIVND (reference sequence). The CDR3 consists of 14 residues.

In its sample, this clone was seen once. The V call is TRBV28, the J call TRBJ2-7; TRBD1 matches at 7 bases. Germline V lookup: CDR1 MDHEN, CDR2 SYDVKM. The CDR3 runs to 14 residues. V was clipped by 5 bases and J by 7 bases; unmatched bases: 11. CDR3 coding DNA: TGTGCCAGCAGTCGGACAGGAGCCGTACTAGAGCAGTACTTC. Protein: CASSRTGAVLEQYF.

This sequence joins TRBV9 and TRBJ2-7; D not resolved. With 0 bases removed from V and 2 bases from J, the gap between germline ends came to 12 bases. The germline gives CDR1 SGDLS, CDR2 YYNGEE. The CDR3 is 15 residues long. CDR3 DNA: TGTGCCAGCAGCGTAGTACCAGAGGAAGCCTACGAGCAGTACTTC. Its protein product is CASSVVPEEAYEQYF.

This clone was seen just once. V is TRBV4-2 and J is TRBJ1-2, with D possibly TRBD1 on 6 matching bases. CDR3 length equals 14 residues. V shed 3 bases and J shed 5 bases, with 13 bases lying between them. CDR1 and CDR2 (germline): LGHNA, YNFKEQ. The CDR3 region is CASSQGDILYGYTF. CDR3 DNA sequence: TGTGCCAGCAGCCAGGGGGACATCCTATATGGCTACACCTTC.

This CDR3 reads CAISEFGRARGTDTQYF. The CDR3 DNA reads as TGTGCCATCAGTGAGTTCGGCCGAGCCAGGGGCACAGATACGCAGTATTTT. J is TRBJ2-3 and V is TRBV10-3; D is perhaps TRBD1 (5 bases). The V and J ends lost 1 base and 1 base respectively, with 15 bases between them. CDR3 length: 17 amino acids. CDR1 is ENHRY and CDR2 is SYGVKD in the germline V gene.

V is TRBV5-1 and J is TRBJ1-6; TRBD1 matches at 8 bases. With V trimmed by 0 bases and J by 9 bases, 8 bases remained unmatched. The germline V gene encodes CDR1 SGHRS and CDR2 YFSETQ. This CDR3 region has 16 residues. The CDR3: CASSLADRGSGSPLHF. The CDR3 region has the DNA TGCGCCAGCAGCTTGGCCGACAGGGGTTCGGGTTCACCCCTCCACTTT.

This chain's CDR3 is CASSGLDRGYGYTF. The CDR3 region has the DNA TGTGCCAGCAGCGGGCTCGACAGGGGGTATGGCTACACCTTC. V and J are TRBV5-4 and TRBJ1-2, with TRBD1 matching 9 bases. Germline V gene sequence: CDR1 SGHNT, CDR2 YYREEE (reference sequence). The V gene end was trimmed by 4 bases and the J gene end by 5 bases; junction bases not matched to a gene: 6. The CDR3 consists of 14 residues. The variable domain in full, with the rest retrieved from reference TRBV5-4 and TRBJ1-2, is ETGVTQSPTHLIKTRGQQVTLRCSSQSGHNTVSWYQQALGQGPQFIFQYYREEENGRGNFPPRFSGLQFPNYSSELNVNALELDDSALYLCASSGLDRGYGYTFGSGTRLTVV.

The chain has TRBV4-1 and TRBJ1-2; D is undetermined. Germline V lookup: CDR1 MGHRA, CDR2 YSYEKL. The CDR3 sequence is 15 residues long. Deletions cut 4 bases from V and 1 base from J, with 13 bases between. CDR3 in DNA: TGCGCCAGCAGCCTCCTGGCCCAGGTTAACTATGGCTACACCTTC. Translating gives CASSLLAQVNYGYTF.

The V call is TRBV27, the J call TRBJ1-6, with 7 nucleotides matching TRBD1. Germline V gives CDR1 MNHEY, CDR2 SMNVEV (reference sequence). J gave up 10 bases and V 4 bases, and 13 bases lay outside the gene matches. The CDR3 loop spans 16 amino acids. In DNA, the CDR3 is TGTGCCAGCAGTTCCTCAAGACAGGGTAGCGGATCACCCCTCCACTTT. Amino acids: CASSSSRQGSGSPLHF.

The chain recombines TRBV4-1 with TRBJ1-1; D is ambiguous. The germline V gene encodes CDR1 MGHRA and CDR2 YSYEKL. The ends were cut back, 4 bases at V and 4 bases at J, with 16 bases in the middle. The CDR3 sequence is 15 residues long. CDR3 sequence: CASSPPTGQRTEAFF. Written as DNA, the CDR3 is TGCGCCAGCAGCCCCCCGACTGGTCAACGCACTGAAGCTTTCTTT.

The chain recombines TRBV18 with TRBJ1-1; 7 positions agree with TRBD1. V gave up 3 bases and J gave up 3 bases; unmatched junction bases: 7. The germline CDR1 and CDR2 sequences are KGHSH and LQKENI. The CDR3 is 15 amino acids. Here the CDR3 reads CASSPLGQIYTEAFF. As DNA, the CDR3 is TGTGCCAGCTCACCGTTGGGACAGATCTACACTGAAGCTTTCTTT.

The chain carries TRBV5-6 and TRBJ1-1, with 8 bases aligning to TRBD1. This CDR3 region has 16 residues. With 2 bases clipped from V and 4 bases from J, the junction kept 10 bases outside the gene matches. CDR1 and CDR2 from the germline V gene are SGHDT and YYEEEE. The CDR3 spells CASSFRAGGYGTEAFF. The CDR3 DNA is TGTGCCAGCAGCTTTCGGGCAGGGGGCTATGGCACTGAAGCTTTCTTT.

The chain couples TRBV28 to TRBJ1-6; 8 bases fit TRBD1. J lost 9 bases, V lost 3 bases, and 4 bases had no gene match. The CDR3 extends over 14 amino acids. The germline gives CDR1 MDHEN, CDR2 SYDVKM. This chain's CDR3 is CASSFRTGTSPLHF. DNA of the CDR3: TGTGCCAGCAGTTTTAGGACAGGGACTTCACCCCTCCACTTT.

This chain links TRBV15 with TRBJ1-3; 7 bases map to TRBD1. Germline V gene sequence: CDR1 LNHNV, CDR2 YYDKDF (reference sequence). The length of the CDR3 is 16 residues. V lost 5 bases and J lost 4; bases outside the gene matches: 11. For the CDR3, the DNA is TGTGCCACCAGCCAAATGACAGGGCAGGCAGGAAACACCATATATTTT. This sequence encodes CATSQMTGQAGNTIYF.

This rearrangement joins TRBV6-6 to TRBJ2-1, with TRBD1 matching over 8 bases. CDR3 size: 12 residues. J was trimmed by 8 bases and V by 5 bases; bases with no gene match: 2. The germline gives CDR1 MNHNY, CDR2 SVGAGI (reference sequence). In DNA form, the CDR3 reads TGTGCCAGCAGTGGACAGGGATATGAGCAGTTCTTC. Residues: CASSGQGYEQFF.

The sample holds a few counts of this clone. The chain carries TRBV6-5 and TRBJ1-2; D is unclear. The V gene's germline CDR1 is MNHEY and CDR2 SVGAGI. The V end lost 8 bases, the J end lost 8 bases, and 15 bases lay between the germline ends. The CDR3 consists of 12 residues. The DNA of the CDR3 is TGTGCCAGCCGACTATCCGAAGGCGGCTACACCTTC. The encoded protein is CASRLSEGGYTF.

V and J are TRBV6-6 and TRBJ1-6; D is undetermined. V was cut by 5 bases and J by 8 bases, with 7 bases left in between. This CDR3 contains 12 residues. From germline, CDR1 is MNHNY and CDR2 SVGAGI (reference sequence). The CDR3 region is CASSRSDSPLHF. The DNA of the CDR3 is TGTGCCAGCAGTCGGAGTGATTCACCCCTCCACTTT.

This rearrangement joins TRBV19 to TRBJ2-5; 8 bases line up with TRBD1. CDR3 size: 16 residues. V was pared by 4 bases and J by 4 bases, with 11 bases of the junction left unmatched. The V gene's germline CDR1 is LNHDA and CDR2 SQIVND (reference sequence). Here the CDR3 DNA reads TGTGCCAGTAGTACGAAACCCGGACAGGGTATAGAGACCCAGTACTTC. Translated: CASSTKPGQGIETQYF.

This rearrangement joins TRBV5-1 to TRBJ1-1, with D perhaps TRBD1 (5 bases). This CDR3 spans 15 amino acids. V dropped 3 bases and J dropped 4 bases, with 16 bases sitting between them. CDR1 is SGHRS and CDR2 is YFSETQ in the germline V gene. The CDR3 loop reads CASSWERVGGTEAFF. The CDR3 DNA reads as TGCGCCAGCAGCTGGGAAAGGGTCGGGGGCACTGAAGCTTTCTTT.

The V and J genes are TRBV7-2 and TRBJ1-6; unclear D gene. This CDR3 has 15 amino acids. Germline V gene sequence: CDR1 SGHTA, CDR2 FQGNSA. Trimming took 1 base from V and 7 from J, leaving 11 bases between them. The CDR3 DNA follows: TGTGCCAGCAGCTTAGGGGCTCCGGGGAATTCACCCCTCCACTTT. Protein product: CASSLGAPGNSPLHF.

The DNA for the CDR3 is TGTGCCAGCTCACCAGGGGCGTACACCGGGGAGCTGTTTTTT. Its protein product is CASSPGAYTGELFF. V usage is TRBV18 and J usage is TRBJ2-2; tentative D call: TRBD1 (5 bases). The V gene's germline CDR1 is KGHSH and CDR2 LQKENI. V dropped 2 bases and J dropped 3 bases, with 7 bases sitting between them. The CDR3 sequence is 14 residues long.